This T cell receptor (beta chain) was identified during a study of tumor-infiltrating lymphocytes in primary liver carcinoma. Study-wide results and caveats: Among top clones, only about 7-24% appeared in all five tumor regions. Tumor top-250-clone fractions significantly exceeded those of blood (p = 0.039).

Making TCR beta cDNA involved around 500 ng total RNA and a constant-region primer. Investigators got TCR beta libraries out of three nested multiplex PCR rounds, done with slightly modified ARM-PCR. TCRdb analysed the multiplex PCR reads with MiXCR anew, one entry per CDR3 protein. The data contain around 27,000 distinct CDR3 sequences, about three quarters of them singletons. With respect to this clonotype: The antigen remains unidentified.

It was from roughly 20-30 mg of unsorted bulk tissue that RNA and DNA were co-extracted. This clonotype originated in a man aged 40-55 years with primary liver carcinoma and hepatitis B virus infection. The material sequenced was liver tumor tissue from sampling region 3. Regarding subset: tumor region T3, left-lateral pole.

The chain's CDR3 is CSGTPDYYNEQFF. CDR3 sequence (DNA): TGCAGTGGCACGCCTGACTATTACAATGAGCAGTTCTTC. The chain uses TRBV29-1 and TRBJ2-1; perhaps TRBD2 as D (5 bases). CDR3 length: 13 amino acids. Looked up from germline, CDR1 is SQVTM and CDR2 is ANQGSEA.